One sample yielded the 26 T cell receptor beta chains listed below, sequenced in a study of cytomegalovirus exposure and HLA in healthy donors. PCR was performed using 60 Vbeta and 13 Jbeta primers. Assay: immunoSEQ multiplex PCR; the TCRdb copy retains only in-frame clones and omits some. Of around 150,000 clones listed, about 80% are singletons. Sequenced input: PBMCs. Source of these receptors: a woman aged 50 to 60 in good health and CMV-seronegative.

The genes are TRBV7-9 and TRBJ1-4; 11 nucleotides align to TRBD1. Germline V CDR1 and CDR2: SEHNR, FQNEAQ (reference sequence). CDR3 length: 14 amino acids. Trimming took 5 bases from V and 8 from J; bases not matched to a gene: 4. CDR3 sequence: CASSLGQGGEKLFF. DNA of the CDR3: TGTGCCAGCAGCCTGGGACAGGGGGGGGAAAAACTGTTTTTT.

On this clone itself: Other nucleotide sequences in the sample specify the same CDR3. The CDR3 sequence is CASSPRGNTEAFF. The CDR3 bases are TGTGCCAGCTCACCTAGAGGGAACACTGAAGCTTTCTTT. The gene calls are TRBV18 and TRBJ1-1; the D is unclear. V dropped 3 bases and J dropped 1 base, with 6 bases sitting between them. The CDR3 spans 13 residues. Germline CDR1 is KGHSH and CDR2 is LQKENI.

The chain combines TRBV5-1 with TRBJ2-7; TRBD1 aligns across 9 bases. The J segment lost 6 bases and the V segment lost 2 bases, leaving 6 bases of the junction unmatched. Germline V gene data show CDR1 as SGHRS and CDR2 as YFSETQ. This CDR3 is 14 amino acids long. CDR3 region: CASSFQPGQGEQYF. In DNA, the CDR3 is TGCGCCAGCAGCTTCCAACCGGGACAGGGCGAGCAGTACTTC.

The chain recombines TRBV4-2 with TRBJ2-4, with D possibly TRBD2 on 6 matching bases. The CDR3 totals 17 residues. Germline V CDR1 and CDR2: LGHNA, YNFKEQ. V lost 4 bases, J lost 2 bases, and 18 bases lay in between. The CDR3 region has the DNA TGTGCCAGCAGCCGGATTACTAGCCCCGACCCCAAAAACATTCAGTACTTC. Translation gives CASSRITSPDPKNIQYF.

The chain carries TRBV6-5 and TRBJ1-3; the D gene is possibly TRBD1 (6 bases). Germline CDR1 reads MNHEY; CDR2 reads SVGAGI. The germline V and J ends were trimmed by 10 bases and 4 bases, with 11 bases remaining between them. This CDR3 is 12 amino acids long. The DNA of the CDR3 is TGTGCCACAACCGGACAGGGAAACACCATATATTTT. As protein: CATTGQGNTIYF.

This clone was seen a handful of times. This chain connects TRBV4-3 to TRBJ1-2; 7 bases map to TRBD1. The CDR3 runs 16 residues. Germline CDR1 is LGHNA and CDR2 is YSLEER. V was pared by 4 bases and J by 8 bases, with 16 bases of the junction left unmatched. The CDR3: CASSPGVRGRLGGYTF. For the CDR3, the DNA is TGCGCCAGCAGCCCCGGAGTGAGGGGGCGACTTGGGGGCTACACCTTC.

V gene TRBV28 combines with J gene TRBJ2-7; 9 bases agree with TRBD1. Germline loops: CDR1 MDHEN, CDR2 SYDVKM. CDR3 length equals 15 residues. The V and J ends lost 8 bases and 3 bases, in that order; junction bases with no gene match: 11. The CDR3 here is CASCPGTGPYYEQYF. DNA for the CDR3: TGTGCCAGCTGTCCCGGGACAGGGCCCTACTACGAGCAGTACTTC.

This clone was detected once. The chain combines TRBV9 with TRBJ2-1; D is possibly TRBD2 (5 bases). The germline V gene has CDR1 SGDLS and CDR2 YYNGEE. This CDR3 is built from 13 residues. Trimming took off 3 bases at V and 4 bases at J, with 8 bases between the two ends. CDR3 DNA sequence: TGTGCCAGCAGCGGAGGGAATTACAATGAGCAGTTCTTC. The encoded protein is CASSGGNYNEQFF.

The chain is built from TRBV6-6 and TRBJ1-2, with a tentative D call TRBD1 (6 bases). The CDR3 covers 13 residues. Looked up from germline, CDR1 is MNHNY and CDR2 is SVGAGI (reference sequence). The germline V and J ends were trimmed by 5 bases and 8 bases, with 15 bases remaining between them. CDR3 loop: CASSPRGKDGYTF. The CDR3 nucleotides are TGTGCCAGCAGTCCCAGGGGTAAGGACGGCTACACCTTC.

The chain couples TRBV6-5 to TRBJ2-2, with TRBD1 matching over 7 bases. The CDR3 loop spans 16 amino acids. Trimming removed 2 bases from V and 5 bases from J; junction bases left unmatched: 8. The V gene's germline CDR1 is MNHEY and CDR2 SVGAGI. CDR3 sequence reads: CASSYVDRAGTGELFF. In nucleotides, the CDR3 is TGTGCCAGCAGTTACGTAGACAGGGCCGGGACCGGGGAGCTGTTTTTT.

The chain carries TRBV7-8 and TRBJ2-1; 7 nucleotides agree with TRBD1. The length of the CDR3 is 15 residues. Germline V gene sequence: CDR1 SGHVS, CDR2 FQNEAQ. J lost 2 bases, V lost 3 bases, and 4 bases had no gene match. The CDR3 DNA reads TGTGCCAGCAGCTTCGCTGGGACAGCCTACAATGAGCAGTTCTTC. Translation: CASSFAGTAYNEQFF.

The CDR3 DNA reads TGCAGCGGCGGGGGTGGCCTCTATGGCTACACCTTC. Translation gives CSGGGGLYGYTF. The J gene is TRBJ1-2, the V gene TRBV29-1, with D possibly TRBD1 on 5 matching bases. Germline lookup yields CDR1 SQVTM and CDR2 ANQGSEA. V was cut by 7 bases and J by 4 bases, with 13 bases left in between. The CDR3 is 12 residues long.

The rearrangement uses TRBV6-6 and TRBJ2-1; TRBD2 aligns across 7 bases. Germline V CDR1 and CDR2: MNHNY, SVGAGI (reference sequence). This CDR3 region has 14 residues. J was trimmed by 0 bases and V by 8 bases; bases with no gene match: 4. CDR3 residues: CASREVGSYNEQFF. In nucleotides, the CDR3 is TGTGCCAGCCGGGAGGTGGGCTCCTACAATGAGCAGTTCTTC.

This chain connects TRBV6-1 to TRBJ1-2; 8 bases line up with TRBD1. The germline V gene has CDR1 MNHNS and CDR2 SASEGT. The CDR3 is made up of 17 amino acids. V shed 0 bases and J 4 bases; nucleotides not matched to a gene: 10. In DNA form, the CDR3 reads TGTGCCAGCAGTGAAGCCGGACAGGGTACGACCCTCTATGGCTACACCTTC. It is translated as CASSEAGQGTTLYGYTF.

V gene TRBV6-5 combines with J gene TRBJ2-7; no clear D. Germline values: CDR1 MNHEY, CDR2 SVGAGI. The CDR3 length is 10 residues. V shed 8 bases and J shed 4 bases, with 6 bases lying between them. The CDR3 nucleotides are TGTGCCAGCGGCCAATACGAGCAGTACTTC. Translated: CASGQYEQYF.

The chain combines TRBV5-1 with TRBJ2-3, with D hard to call. CDR1 SGHRS and CDR2 YFSETQ come from the germline V gene. The CDR3 spans 12 residues. V was pared by 3 bases and J by 2 bases, with 4 bases between. The CDR3 region has the DNA TGCGCCAGCAGCTCCTTCACAGATACGCAGTATTTT. This gives the protein CASSSFTDTQYF. Drawing the rest from reference TRBV5-1 and TRBJ2-3, the complete variable domain is KAGVTQTPRYLIKTRGQQVTLSCSPISGHRSVSWYQQTPGQGLQFLFEYFSETQRNKGNFPGRFSGRQFSNSRSEMNVSTLELGDSALYLCASSSFTDTQYFGPGTRLTVL.

This clone was picked up a small number of times. The rearrangement uses TRBV6-5 and TRBJ2-7; D might be TRBD2 (5 bases). Germline CDR1 reads MNHEY; CDR2 reads SVGAGI. Trimming pared 7 bases from V and 2 bases from J, leaving 15 bases between. CDR3 length equals 14 residues. As DNA, the CDR3 is TGTGCCAGCACGATCCGGGATTTTCCCTACGAGCAGTACTTC. Amino acids: CASTIRDFPYEQYF.

This clone was detected only once. The chain employs TRBV19 and TRBJ1-1; perhaps TRBD1 as D (5 bases). This CDR3 spans 16 amino acids. The germline V gene has CDR1 LNHDA and CDR2 SQIVND (reference sequence). The V gene lost 5 bases and the J gene lost 3 bases, with 19 bases spanning the gap. This chain's CDR3 is CASSPRQKRWDTEAFF. CDR3 coding DNA: TGTGCCAGTAGTCCCCGACAGAAAAGATGGGACACTGAAGCTTTCTTT. The variable domain in full, with the rest retrieved from reference TRBV19 and TRBJ1-1, is DGGITQSPKYLFRKEGQNVTLSCEQNLNHDAMYWYRQDPGQGLRLIYYSQIVNDFQKGDIAEGYSVSREKKESFPLTVTSAQKNPTAFYLCASSPRQKRWDTEAFFGQGTRLTVV.

The chain employs TRBV6-1 and TRBJ1-4, with TRBD1 as a possible D gene (5 bases). The V end was cut by 3 bases, the J end by 5 bases, with 19 bases between. CDR1 and CDR2 from the germline V gene are MNHNS and SASEGT. CDR3 length: 17 residues. CDR3 sequence reads: CASSDLTGPSTNEKLFF. In DNA, the CDR3 is TGTGCCAGCAGTGATTTAACAGGCCCCTCGACCAATGAAAAACTGTTTTTT.

The J gene is TRBJ2-1, the V gene TRBV6-6; no clear D gene. Trimming removed 8 bases from V and 2 bases from J, with 7 bases in between. CDR1 is MNHNY and CDR2 is SVGAGI in the germline V gene (reference sequence). The CDR3 runs to 12 residues. This chain's CDR3 is CASEETYNEQFF. The CDR3 DNA is TGTGCCAGCGAGGAGACCTACAATGAGCAGTTCTTC.

Points on this clone: Other DNA sequences in the sample encode the same CDR3. J is TRBJ2-1 and V is TRBV7-2, with D possibly being TRBD1 (6 bases). The length of the CDR3 is 13 residues. CDR1 is SGHTA and CDR2 is FQGNSA in the germline V gene. Trimming stripped 3 bases from V and 7 bases from J, with 10 bases between. CDR3 bases: TGTGCCAGCAGCTTGAACAGGGTTAATGAGCAGTTCTTC. It yields the protein CASSLNRVNEQFF.

The V and J genes are TRBV5-1 and TRBJ1-2, with 7 nucleotides matching TRBD1. J gave up 0 bases and V 0 bases, and 11 bases lay outside the gene matches. Germline CDR1 reads SGHRS; CDR2 reads YFSETQ. This CDR3 contains 18 residues. For the CDR3, the DNA is TGCGCCAGCAGCTTGGGGATACAGGGGAGGTCGGCTAACTATGGCTACACCTTC. This gives the protein CASSLGIQGRSANYGYTF.

The genes are TRBV13 and TRBJ1-5; D is unresolved. The V gene's germline CDR1 is PRHDT and CDR2 FYEKMQ (reference sequence). The CDR3 has 14 residues. V was shortened by 3 bases and J by 4 bases, with 10 bases between the two germline ends. The CDR3 DNA sequence: TGTGCCAGCAGCTTGGAGGGCACAAATCAGCCCCAGCATTTT. Amino acid sequence: CASSLEGTNQPQHF.

The chain employs TRBV29-1 and TRBJ2-1; 9 bases are shared with TRBD2. V was pared by 7 bases and J by 7 bases, with 8 bases of the junction left unmatched. The CDR3 contains 13 residues. CDR1 is SQVTM, CDR2 ANQGSEA, per germline. The CDR3, as DNA: TGCAGCGGAGCGGGAGGTGGGAGGAATGAGCAGTTCTTC. It yields the protein CSGAGGGRNEQFF.

The chain uses TRBV5-1 and TRBJ2-7; TRBD2 aligns across 10 bases. This CDR3 is 14 amino acids long. V trimming: 2 bases; J trimming: 5 bases; junction bases outside the gene matches: 4. CDR1 and CDR2 (germline): SGHRS, YFSETQ. DNA of the CDR3: TGCGCCAGCAGCTTCCTCGGGACTAGCGACGAGCAGTACTTC. Translating gives CASSFLGTSDEQYF.

The chain uses TRBV7-9 and TRBJ1-6; D is undetermined. The germline CDR1 and CDR2 sequences are SEHNR and FQNEAQ (reference sequence). The V end was cut by 10 bases, the J end by 7 bases, with 14 bases between. The length of the CDR3 is 13 residues. CDR3 loop: CATTPGGNSPLHF. CDR3 bases: TGTGCCACAACGCCCGGCGGGAATTCACCCCTCCACTTT.